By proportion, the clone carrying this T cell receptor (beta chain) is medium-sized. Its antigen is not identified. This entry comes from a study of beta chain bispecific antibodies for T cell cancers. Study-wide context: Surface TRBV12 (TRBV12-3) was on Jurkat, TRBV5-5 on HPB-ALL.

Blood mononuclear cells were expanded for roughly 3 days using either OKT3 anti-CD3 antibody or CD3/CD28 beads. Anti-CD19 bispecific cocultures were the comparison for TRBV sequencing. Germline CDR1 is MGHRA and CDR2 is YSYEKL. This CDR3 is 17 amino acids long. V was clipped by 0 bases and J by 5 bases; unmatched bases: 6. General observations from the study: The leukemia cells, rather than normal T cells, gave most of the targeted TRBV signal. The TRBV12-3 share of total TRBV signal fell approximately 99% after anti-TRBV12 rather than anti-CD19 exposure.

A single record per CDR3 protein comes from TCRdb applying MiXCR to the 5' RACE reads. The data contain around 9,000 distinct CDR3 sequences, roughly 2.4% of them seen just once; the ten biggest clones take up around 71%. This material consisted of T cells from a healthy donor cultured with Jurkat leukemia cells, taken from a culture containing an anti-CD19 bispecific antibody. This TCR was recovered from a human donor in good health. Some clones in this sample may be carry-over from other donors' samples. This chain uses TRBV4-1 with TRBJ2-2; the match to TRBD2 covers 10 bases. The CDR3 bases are TGCGCCAGCAGCCAAGATCTGACTAGCGGGTGGACCGGGGAGCTGTTTTTT. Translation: CASSQDLTSGWTGELFF.